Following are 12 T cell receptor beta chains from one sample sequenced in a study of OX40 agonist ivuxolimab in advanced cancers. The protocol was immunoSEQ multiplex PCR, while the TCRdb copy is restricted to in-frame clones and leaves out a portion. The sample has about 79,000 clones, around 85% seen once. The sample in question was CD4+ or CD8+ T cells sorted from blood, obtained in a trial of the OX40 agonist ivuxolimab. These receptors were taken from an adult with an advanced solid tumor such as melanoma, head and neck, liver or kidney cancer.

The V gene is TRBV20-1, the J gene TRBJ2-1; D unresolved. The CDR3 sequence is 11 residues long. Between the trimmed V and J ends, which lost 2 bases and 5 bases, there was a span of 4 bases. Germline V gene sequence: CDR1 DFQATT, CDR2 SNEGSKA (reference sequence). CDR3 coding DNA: TGCAGTGCTAGAAACGACAATGAGCAGTTCTTC. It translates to CSARNDNEQFF.

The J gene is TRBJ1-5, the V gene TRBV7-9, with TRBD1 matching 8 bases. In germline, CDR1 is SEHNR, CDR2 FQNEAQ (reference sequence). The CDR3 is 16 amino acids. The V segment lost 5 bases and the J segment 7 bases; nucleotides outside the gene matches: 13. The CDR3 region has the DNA TGTGCCAGCAGCCGTTATCTTGGACAGGGAGAGCAGCCCCAGCATTTT. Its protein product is CASSRYLGQGEQPQHF. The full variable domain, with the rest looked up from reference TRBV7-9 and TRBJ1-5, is DTGVSQNPRHKITKRGQNVTFRCDPISEHNRLYWYRQTLGQGPEFLTYFQNEAQLEKSRLLSDRFSAERPKGSFSTLEIQRTEQGDSAMYLCASSRYLGQGEQPQHFGDGTRLSIL.

This CDR3 is CASNVRDISYEQYF. The CDR3 DNA reads as TGTGCCAGCAACGTGCGGGACATTTCCTACGAGCAGTACTTC. The V and J genes are TRBV28 and TRBJ2-7; D is tentatively TRBD1 or TRBD2 (6 bases each). The length of the CDR3 is 14 residues. The germline CDR1 and CDR2 sequences are MDHEN and SYDVKM. V lost 7 bases, J lost 1 base, and 14 bases lay in between.

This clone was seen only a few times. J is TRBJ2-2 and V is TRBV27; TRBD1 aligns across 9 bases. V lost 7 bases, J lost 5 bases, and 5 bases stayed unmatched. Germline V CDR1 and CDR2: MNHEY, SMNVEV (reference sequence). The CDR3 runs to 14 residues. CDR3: CASTRTGVTGELFF. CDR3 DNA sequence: TGTGCCAGCACGAGGACAGGGGTAACCGGGGAGCTGTTTTTT.

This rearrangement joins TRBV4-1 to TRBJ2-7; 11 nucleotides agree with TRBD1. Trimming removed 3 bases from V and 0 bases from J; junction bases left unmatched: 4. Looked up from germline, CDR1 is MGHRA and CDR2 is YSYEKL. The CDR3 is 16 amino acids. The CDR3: CASSQTGTGGSYEQYF. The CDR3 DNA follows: TGCGCCAGCAGCCAGACCGGGACAGGGGGCTCCTACGAGCAGTACTTC.

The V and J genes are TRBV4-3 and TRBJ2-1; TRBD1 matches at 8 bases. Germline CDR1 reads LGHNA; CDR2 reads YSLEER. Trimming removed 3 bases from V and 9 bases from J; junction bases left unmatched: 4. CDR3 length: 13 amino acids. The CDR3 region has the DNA TGCGCCAGCAGCCATCAGGGGGCTTTTGAGCAGTTCTTC. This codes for CASSHQGAFEQFF.

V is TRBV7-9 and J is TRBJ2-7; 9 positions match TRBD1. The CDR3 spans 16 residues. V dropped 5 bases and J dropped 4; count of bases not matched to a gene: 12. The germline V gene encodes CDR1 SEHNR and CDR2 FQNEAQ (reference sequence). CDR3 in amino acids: CASSPPDRGIGYEQYF. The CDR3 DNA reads TGTGCCAGCAGCCCTCCGGACAGGGGAATAGGATACGAGCAGTACTTC. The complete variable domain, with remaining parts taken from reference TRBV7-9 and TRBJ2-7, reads DTGVSQNPRHKITKRGQNVTFRCDPISEHNRLYWYRQTLGQGPEFLTYFQNEAQLEKSRLLSDRFSAERPKGSFSTLEIQRTEQGDSAMYLCASSPPDRGIGYEQYFGPGTRLTVT.

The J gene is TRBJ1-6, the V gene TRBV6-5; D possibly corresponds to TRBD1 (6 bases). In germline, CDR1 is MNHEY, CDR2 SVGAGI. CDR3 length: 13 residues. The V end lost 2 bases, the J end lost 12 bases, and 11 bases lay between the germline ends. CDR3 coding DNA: TGTGCCAGCAGTTACACAGGGCGGGAACCCCTCCACTTT. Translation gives CASSYTGREPLHF.

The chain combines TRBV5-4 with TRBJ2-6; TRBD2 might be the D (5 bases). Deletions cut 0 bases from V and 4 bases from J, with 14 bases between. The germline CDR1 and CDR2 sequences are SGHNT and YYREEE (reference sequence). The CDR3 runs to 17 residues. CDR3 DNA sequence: TGTGCCAGCAGCTTGGAAGGCGGTGGCGGGGGGGCCAACGTCCTGACTTTC. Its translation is CASSLEGGGGGANVLTF.

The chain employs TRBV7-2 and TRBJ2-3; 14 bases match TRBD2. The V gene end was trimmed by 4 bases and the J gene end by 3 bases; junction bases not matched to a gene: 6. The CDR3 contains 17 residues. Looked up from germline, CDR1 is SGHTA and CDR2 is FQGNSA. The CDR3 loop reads CASSSPGLAGATDTQYF. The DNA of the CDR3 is TGTGCCAGCAGCTCCCCGGGACTAGCGGGAGCTACAGATACGCAGTATTTT. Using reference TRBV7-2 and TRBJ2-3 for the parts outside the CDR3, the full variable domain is GAGVSQSPSNKVTEKGKDVELRCDPISGHTALYWYRQSLGQGLEFLIYFQGNSAPDKSGLPSDRFSAERTGGSVSTLTIQRTQQEDSAVYLCASSSPGLAGATDTQYFGPGTRLTVL.

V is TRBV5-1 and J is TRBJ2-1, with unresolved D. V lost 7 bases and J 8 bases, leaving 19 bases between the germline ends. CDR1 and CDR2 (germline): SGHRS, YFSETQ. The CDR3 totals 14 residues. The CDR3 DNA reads TGCGCCAGCGAGGAGCAGCCTGGGGTGGATGAGCAGTTCTTC. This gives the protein CASEEQPGVDEQFF.

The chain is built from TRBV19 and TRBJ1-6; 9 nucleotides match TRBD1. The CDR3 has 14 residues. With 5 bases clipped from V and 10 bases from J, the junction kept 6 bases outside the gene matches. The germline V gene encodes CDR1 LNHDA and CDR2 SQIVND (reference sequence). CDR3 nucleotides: TGTGCCAGTAGTCATGACAGGGGGACATCACCCCTCCACTTT. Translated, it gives CASSHDRGTSPLHF.